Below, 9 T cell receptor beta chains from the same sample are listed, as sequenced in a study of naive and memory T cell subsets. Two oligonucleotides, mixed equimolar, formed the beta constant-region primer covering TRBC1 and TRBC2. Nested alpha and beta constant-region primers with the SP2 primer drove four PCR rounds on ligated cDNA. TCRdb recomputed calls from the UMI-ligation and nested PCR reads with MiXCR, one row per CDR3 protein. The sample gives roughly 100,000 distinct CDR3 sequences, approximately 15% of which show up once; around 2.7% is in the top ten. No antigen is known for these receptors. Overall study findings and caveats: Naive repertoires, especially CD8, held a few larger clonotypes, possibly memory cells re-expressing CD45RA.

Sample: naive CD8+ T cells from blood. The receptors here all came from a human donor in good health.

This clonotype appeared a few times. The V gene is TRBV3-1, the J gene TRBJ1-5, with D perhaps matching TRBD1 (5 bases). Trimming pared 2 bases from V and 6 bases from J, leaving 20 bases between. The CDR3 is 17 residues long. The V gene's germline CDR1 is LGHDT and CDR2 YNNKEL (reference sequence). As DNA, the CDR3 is TGTGCCAGCAGCCAATCCTGGGAGAGGGACCGAAGTCAGCCCCAGCATTTT. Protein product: CASSQSWERDRSQPQHF.

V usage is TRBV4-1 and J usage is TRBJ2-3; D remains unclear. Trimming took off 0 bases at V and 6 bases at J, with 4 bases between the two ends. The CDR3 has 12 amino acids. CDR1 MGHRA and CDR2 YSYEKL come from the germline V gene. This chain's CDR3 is CASSQEQDTQYF. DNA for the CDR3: TGCGCCAGCAGCCAAGAGCAGGATACGCAGTATTTT.

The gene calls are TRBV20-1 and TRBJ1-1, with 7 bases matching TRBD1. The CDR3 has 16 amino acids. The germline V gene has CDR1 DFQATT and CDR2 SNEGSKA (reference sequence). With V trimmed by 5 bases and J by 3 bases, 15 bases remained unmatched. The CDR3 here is CSAFQGVIGGDTEAFF. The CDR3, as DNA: TGCAGTGCTTTTCAGGGGGTAATTGGGGGGGACACTGAAGCTTTCTTT.

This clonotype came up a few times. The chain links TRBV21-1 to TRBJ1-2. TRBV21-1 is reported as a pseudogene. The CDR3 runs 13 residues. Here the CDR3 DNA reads TGTGCCAGCAGCCCAGAGTATAACTATGGCTACACCTTC. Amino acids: CASSPEYNYGYTF.

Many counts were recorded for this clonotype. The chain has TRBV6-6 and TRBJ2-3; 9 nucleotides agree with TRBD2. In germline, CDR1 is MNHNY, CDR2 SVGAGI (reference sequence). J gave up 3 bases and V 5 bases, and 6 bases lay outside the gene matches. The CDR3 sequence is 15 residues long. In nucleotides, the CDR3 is TGTGCCAGCAGTGTGCGGGGGGGCCTTACAGATACGCAGTATTTT. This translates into CASSVRGGLTDTQYF.

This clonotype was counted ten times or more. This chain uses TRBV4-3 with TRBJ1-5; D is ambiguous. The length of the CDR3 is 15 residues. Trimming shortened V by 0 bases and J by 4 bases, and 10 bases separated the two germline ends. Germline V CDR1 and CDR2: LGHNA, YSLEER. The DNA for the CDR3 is TGCGCCAGCAGCCAAGATTGGTCGGGAAATCAGCCCCAGCATTTT. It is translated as CASSQDWSGNQPQHF.

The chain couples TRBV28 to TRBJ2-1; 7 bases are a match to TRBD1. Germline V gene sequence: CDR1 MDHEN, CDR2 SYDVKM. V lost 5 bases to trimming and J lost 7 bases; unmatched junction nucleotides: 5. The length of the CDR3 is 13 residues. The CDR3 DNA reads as TGTGCCAGCAGTCAAACAGGGGCGAATGAGCAGTTCTTC. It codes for CASSQTGANEQFF.

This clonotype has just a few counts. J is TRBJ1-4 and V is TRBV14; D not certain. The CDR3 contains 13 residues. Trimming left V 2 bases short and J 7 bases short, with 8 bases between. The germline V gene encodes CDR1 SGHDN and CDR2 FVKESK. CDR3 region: CASSQFGSEKLFF. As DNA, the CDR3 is TGTGCCAGCAGCCAATTTGGATCTGAAAAACTGTTTTTT.

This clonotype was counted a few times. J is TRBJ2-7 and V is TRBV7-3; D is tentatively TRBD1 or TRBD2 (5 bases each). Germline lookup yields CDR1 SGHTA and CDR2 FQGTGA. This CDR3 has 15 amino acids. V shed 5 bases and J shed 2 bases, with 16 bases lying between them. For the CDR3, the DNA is TGTGCCAGCAGCCCCACCGGGACGTCCGCCTACGAGCAGTACTTC. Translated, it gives CASSPTGTSAYEQYF.